This passage covers 6 T cell receptor beta chains from one sample sequenced in a study of blood T cell repertoires in COVID-19 (dated by TCRdb to 2018 to 2021). The library was made by the immunoSEQ multiplex PCR assay. The clones in this table, taken by TCRdb from immuneACCESS, are in-frame only. Not every clone is retained; where verified, under half of the shortfall comes from an unresolved V gene, and the cause of the rest is unknown. The sample contains over 50,000 clones, around 87% of them found a single time. Around 13% of the sample lies in the top ten. Specimen: peripheral blood. These receptors were obtained from a human donor in a cohort sampled during active COVID-19.

The chain carries TRBV4-1 and TRBJ1-5, with TRBD1 as a possible D gene (5 bases). Trimming cost V 0 bases and J 6 bases, with 12 bases left between them. Germline V gives CDR1 MGHRA, CDR2 YSYEKL. The CDR3 is made up of 15 amino acids. As DNA, the CDR3 is TGCGCCAGCAGCCAAGATCGTGCAGGGATTCAGCCCCAGCATTTT. It specifies CASSQDRAGIQPQHF.

In its sample, this clone was seen once. This chain uses TRBV6-6 with TRBJ2-5; 9 nucleotides agree with TRBD1. V shed 6 bases and J 3 bases; nucleotides not matched to a gene: 2. The germline V gene encodes CDR1 MNHNY and CDR2 SVGAGI (reference sequence). This CDR3 comprises 13 residues. The CDR3 spells CASSRTGEETQYF. The CDR3 nucleotides are TGTGCCAGCAGCAGGACAGGGGAAGAGACCCAGTACTTC.

The sample holds one count of this clone. The genes are TRBV28 and TRBJ2-2; TRBD2 matches at 9 bases. The CDR3 loop spans 20 amino acids. From germline, CDR1 is MDHEN and CDR2 SYDVKM. The V and J ends lost 5 bases and 3 bases, in that order; junction bases with no gene match: 19. The DNA of the CDR3 is TGTGCCAGCAGTGACGACTCCTTGCGGGAGGGCCTAGAGGACACCGGGGAGCTGTTTTTT. This sequence encodes CASSDDSLREGLEDTGELFF.

The chain couples TRBV11-2 to TRBJ2-7, with 8 bases matching TRBD2. Germline-derived CDR1 and CDR2 are SGHAT and FQNNGV. The junction had 14 bases not matched to a gene; V was cut back by 7 bases and J by 3 bases. The CDR3 contains 16 residues. CDR3 protein: CASIPGRASGSYEQYF. CDR3 DNA sequence: TGTGCCAGCATCCCCGGGAGGGCTAGCGGCAGCTACGAGCAGTACTTC.

In regard to this clone: The DNA is left out, because the CDR3 cannot be placed on it with certainty; the CDR3 is given as TCRdb lists it. This chain links TRBV12-1 with TRBJ1-2. TRBV12-1 represents a pseudogene. The CDR3 is made up of 14 amino acids, end residues included. CDR3 in amino acids: CASSFAGGAHGYTF.

The chain has TRBV18 and TRBJ2-1, with TRBD2 as a possible D gene (5 bases). V was trimmed by 4 bases and J by 0 bases, leaving 16 bases between them. The V gene's germline CDR1 is KGHSH and CDR2 LQKENI. This CDR3 contains 17 residues. The CDR3 spells CASSLLETGYSYNEQFF. Written as DNA, the CDR3 is TGTGCCAGCTCACTTTTGGAAACGGGATACTCCTACAATGAGCAGTTCTTC.